This TCR beta chain emerged from a study of cytomegalovirus exposure and HLA in healthy donors. Study in general: In a later analysis, the roughly 120 validation repertoires were reported to have used the same platform as the approximately 700 first-cohort repertoires.

Assay used: immunoSEQ multiplex PCR; TCRdb lists only in-frame clones, some missing. The data contain under 350,000 clones, 86% of them seen just once; the ten biggest clones take up about 1%. Study-wide findings and caveats: The classifier, whose performance was assessed in both the original and validation cohorts, reportedly diagnosed cytomegalovirus status with high specificity and sensitivity. TCR sequences were mostly rare, though some public TCRs occurred in many donors. Subsequent analysis found a tendency for first-cohort TCR clusters to co-occur within the approximately 130 validation repertoires.

Concerning this clone: The antigen is unknown.

The sequencing input was PBMCs. This TCR derives from a woman aged 18-29 years in good health and CMV-seronegative.

CDR3 DNA sequence: TGTGCCAGCAGCTTGGCAGATAATTCACCCCTCCACTTT. Amino acids: CASSLADNSPLHF. The chain has TRBV5-6 and TRBJ1-6; D gene unclear. This CDR3 is 13 amino acids long. The V gene lost 0 bases and the J gene lost 5 bases, with 3 bases spanning the gap. The germline gives CDR1 SGHDT, CDR2 YYEEEE.